This T cell receptor (beta chain) was sequenced for a study of blood T cell repertoires in COVID-19. This CDR3 comprises 14 residues. V lost 5 bases, J lost 4 bases, and 12 bases lay in between. Germline assignment: CDR1 SEHNR and CDR2 FQNEAQ (reference sequence). This clone was counted a single time. TCRdb's table, derived via immunoSEQ multiplex PCR, lists solely in-frame clones and lacks some. In the table there are fewer than 300,000 clones, around 87% of which are singletons. The sequence was obtained from a woman aged 40 to 55 who had recovered from COVID-19. V gene TRBV7-9 combines with J gene TRBJ1-5, with D maybe TRBD1 (5 bases). Specimen: peripheral blood. The CDR3 protein is CASSHQGGNQPQHF. In DNA form, the CDR3 reads TGTGCCAGCAGCCACCAGGGAGGTAATCAGCCCCAGCATTTT.